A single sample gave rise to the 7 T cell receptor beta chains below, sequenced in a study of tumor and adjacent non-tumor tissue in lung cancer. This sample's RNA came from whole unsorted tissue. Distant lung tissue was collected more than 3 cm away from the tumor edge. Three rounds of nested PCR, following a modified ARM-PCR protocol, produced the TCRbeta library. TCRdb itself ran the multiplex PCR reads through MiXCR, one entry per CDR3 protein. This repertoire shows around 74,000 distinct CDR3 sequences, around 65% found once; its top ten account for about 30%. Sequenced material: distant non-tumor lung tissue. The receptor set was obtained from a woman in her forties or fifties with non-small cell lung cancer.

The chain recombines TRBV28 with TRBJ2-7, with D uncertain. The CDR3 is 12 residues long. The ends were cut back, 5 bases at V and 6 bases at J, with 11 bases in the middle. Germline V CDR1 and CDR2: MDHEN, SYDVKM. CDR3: CASSILNGEQYF. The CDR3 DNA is TGTGCCAGCAGTATTTTGAACGGCGAGCAGTACTTC. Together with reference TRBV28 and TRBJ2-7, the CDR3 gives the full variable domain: DVKVTQSSRYLVKRTGEKVFLECVQDMDHENMFWYRQDPGLGLRLIYFSYDVKMKEKGDIPEGYSVSREKKERFSLILESASTNQTSMYLCASSILNGEQYFGPGTRLTVT.

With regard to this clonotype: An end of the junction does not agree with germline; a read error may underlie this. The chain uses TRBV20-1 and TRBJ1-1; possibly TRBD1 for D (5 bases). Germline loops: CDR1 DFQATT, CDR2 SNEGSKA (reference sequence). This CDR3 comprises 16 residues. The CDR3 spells CIARRGRGGRNTEAFF. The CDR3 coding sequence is TGCATTGCTAGACGGGGCCGGGGAGGTCGAAACACTGAAGCTTTCTTT.

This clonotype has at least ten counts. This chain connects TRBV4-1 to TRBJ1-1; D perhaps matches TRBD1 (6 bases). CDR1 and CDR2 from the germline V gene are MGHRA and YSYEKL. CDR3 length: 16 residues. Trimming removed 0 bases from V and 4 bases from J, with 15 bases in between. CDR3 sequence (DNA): TGCGCCAGCAGCCAAGATCCTTACAGGGTCAGCACTGAAGCTTTCTTT. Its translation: CASSQDPYRVSTEAFF.

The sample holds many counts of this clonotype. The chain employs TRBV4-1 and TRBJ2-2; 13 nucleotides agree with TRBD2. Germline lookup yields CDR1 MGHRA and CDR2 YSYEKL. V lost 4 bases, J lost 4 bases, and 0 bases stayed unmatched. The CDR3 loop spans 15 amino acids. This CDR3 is CASSRTSGSTGELFF. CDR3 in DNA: TGCGCCAGCAGCCGGACTAGCGGGAGCACCGGGGAGCTGTTTTTT.

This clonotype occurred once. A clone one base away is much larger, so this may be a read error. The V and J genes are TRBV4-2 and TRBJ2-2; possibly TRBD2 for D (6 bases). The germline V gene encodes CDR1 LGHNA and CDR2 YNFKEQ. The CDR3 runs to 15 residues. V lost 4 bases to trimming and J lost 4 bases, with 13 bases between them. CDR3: CASSRSSGPTGELFF. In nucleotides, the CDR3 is TGTGCCAGCAGCCGATCAAGCGGGCCCACCGGGGAGCTGTTTTTT.

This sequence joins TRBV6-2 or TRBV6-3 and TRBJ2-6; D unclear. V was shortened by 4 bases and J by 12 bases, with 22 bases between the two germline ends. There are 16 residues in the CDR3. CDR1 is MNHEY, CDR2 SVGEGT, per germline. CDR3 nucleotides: TGTGCCAGCAGTTGGGGTCGGAGCTCTGGGCCCAGCGTCCTGACTTTC. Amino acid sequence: CASSWGRSSGPSVLTF.

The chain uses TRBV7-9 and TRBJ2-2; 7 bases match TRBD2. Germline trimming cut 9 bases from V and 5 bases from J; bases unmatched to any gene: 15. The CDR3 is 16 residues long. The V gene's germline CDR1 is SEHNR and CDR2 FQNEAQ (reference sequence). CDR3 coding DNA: TGTGCCAGGAGCACCGCGGGACTAAAGGTGACCGGGGAGCTGTTTTTT. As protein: CARSTAGLKVTGELFF. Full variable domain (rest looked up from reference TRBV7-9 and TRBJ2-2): DTGVSQNPRHKITKRGQNVTFRCDPISEHNRLYWYRQTLGQGPEFLTYFQNEAQLEKSRLLSDRFSAERPKGSFSTLEIQRTEQGDSAMYLCARSTAGLKVTGELFFGEGSRLTVL.